This T cell receptor (beta chain) is from a study of regulatory T cells in long-lasting Graves disease. Study-level information: Graves' patients with a new diagnosis had received antithyroid drugs under 3 months.

Through Arm-PCR of CDR3 regions and iRepertoire HTBI primers, TCR beta libraries were built. TCRdb recomputed calls from the multiplex PCR reads with MiXCR, one row per CDR3 protein. The sample holds about 380,000 distinct CDR3 sequences, less than 20% seen once. This clonotype was observed a few times. The germline gives CDR1 SEHNR, CDR2 FQNEAQ (reference sequence). V shed 5 bases and J shed 2 bases, with 10 bases lying between them. CDR3 length: 14 residues. Sample time point: newly diagnosed GD, antithyroid drugs for less than 3 months. PBMC RNA served as the TCR library source. The guidelines of the American Thyroid Association were the basis for diagnosing Graves' disease.

This receptor was taken from a female donor with Graves disease. This sample comprised peripheral blood mononuclear cells (PBMCs), obtained at new diagnosis, from a patient treated with antithyroid drugs. The chain is built from TRBV7-9 and TRBJ1-3; D is uncertain. Written as DNA, the CDR3 is TGTGCCAGCAGCCGTCGAATAACTGGAAACACCATATATTTT. Its translation is CASSRRITGNTIYF.